A selection of T cell receptor beta chains follows, all from one sample in a study of shared clonotypes between healthy human individuals. Libraries were prepared by immunoSEQ multiplex PCR; TCRdb keeps only in-frame clonotypes and omits some of them. The sample has under 2.5 million clones, around 93% seen once. Sequenced sample: naive CD4+ T cells from PBMCs. The receptors stem from a man aged 18 to 29 in good health. Some clones in this sample may be carry-over from other donors' samples. The CDR3 runs from the conserved cysteine through the conserved F or W. Fields, in order: D gene, J gene, V gene, clone size, CDR3 protein, CDR3 DNA. A D gene is named only where the DNA matches it firmly. Clone size is shown for a subset of rows, as once, few, many or a class of expanded clone.

d_gene: TRBD1
j_gene: TRBJ2-5
v_gene: TRBV18
abundance: NA
CDR3aa: CASSPGQGRETQYF
CDR3nt: TGTGCCAGCTCGCCGGGACAGGGGAGGGAGACCCAGTACTTC

d_gene: NA
j_gene: TRBJ2-3
v_gene: TRBV19
abundance: NA
CDR3aa: CASSGGKGGTDTQYF
CDR3nt: TGTGCCAGTAGTGGGGGGAAGGGAGGCACAGATACGCAGTATTTT

d_gene: TRBD2
j_gene: TRBJ2-2
v_gene: TRBV2
abundance: once
CDR3aa: CASRGLAGGPSYGELFF
CDR3nt: TGTGCCAGCAGGGGACTAGCGGGAGGGCCCTCTTACGGGGAGCTGTTTTTT

d_gene: TRBD1
j_gene: TRBJ2-7
v_gene: TRBV7-8
abundance: NA
CDR3aa: CASSLRDRYYEQYF
CDR3nt: TGTGCCAGCAGCTTAAGGGACAGGTACTACGAGCAGTACTTC

d_gene: NA
j_gene: TRBJ2-5
v_gene: TRBV5-1
abundance: few
CDR3aa: CASSLGQYQETQYF
CDR3nt: TGCGCCAGCAGCTTGGGACAGTACCAAGAGACCCAGTACTTC

d_gene: NA
j_gene: TRBJ2-7
v_gene: TRBV7-8
abundance: NA
CDR3aa: CASSPGSRGYEQYF
CDR3nt: TGTGCCAGCAGCCCCGGGTCGAGGGGCTACGAGCAGTACTTC

d_gene: TRBD2
j_gene: TRBJ2-1
v_gene: TRBV7-3
abundance: NA
CDR3aa: CASRLLAGVANEQFF
CDR3nt: TGTGCCAGCAGGCTACTAGCGGGAGTCGCCAATGAGCAGTTCTTC

d_gene: TRBD1
j_gene: TRBJ1-1
v_gene: TRBV28
abundance: NA
CDR3aa: CASSPPGQGWRKTEAFF
CDR3nt: TGTGCCAGCAGCCCCCCCGGACAGGGGTGGAGGAAGACTGAAGCTTTCTTT

d_gene: NA
j_gene: TRBJ2-7
v_gene: TRBV11-1
abundance: NA
CDR3aa: CASSRGPPYEQYF
CDR3nt: TGTGCCAGCAGCCGCGGACCACCCTACGAGCAGTACTTC

d_gene: NA
j_gene: TRBJ2-7
v_gene: TRBV6-5
abundance: few
CDR3aa: CASSYRRSSYEQYF
CDR3nt: TGTGCCAGCAGTTACCGGAGGAGCTCCTACGAGCAGTACTTC

d_gene: NA
j_gene: TRBJ1-1
v_gene: TRBV7-8
abundance: NA
CDR3aa: CASSLVTRGGEAFF
CDR3nt: TGTGCCAGCAGCTTAGTCACACGAGGGGGTGAAGCTTTCTTT

d_gene: TRBD2
j_gene: TRBJ2-3
v_gene: TRBV2
abundance: NA
CDR3aa: CASSIRTSGEDTQYF
CDR3nt: TGTGCCAGCAGTATCCGGACTAGTGGTGAAGATACGCAGTATTTT

d_gene: NA
j_gene: TRBJ2-7
v_gene: TRBV19
abundance: NA
CDR3aa: CASSMVAADETYEQYF
CDR3nt: TGTGCCAGTAGTATGGTTGCGGCGGATGAGACCTACGAGCAGTACTTC

d_gene: TRBD1
j_gene: TRBJ1-2
v_gene: TRBV28
abundance: NA
CDR3aa: CASSFPWTGGYTF
CDR3nt: TGTGCCAGCAGCTTTCCTTGGACAGGCGGCTACACCTTC

d_gene: NA
j_gene: TRBJ1-2
v_gene: TRBV11-2
abundance: NA
CDR3aa: CASSLDLVRRYYTF
CDR3nt: TGTGCCAGCAGCTTAGATCTAGTACGGCGTTACTACACCTTC

d_gene: NA
j_gene: TRBJ2-2
v_gene: TRBV6-5
abundance: NA
CDR3aa: CASSYAPDTGELFF
CDR3nt: TGTGCCAGCAGTTACGCCCCAGACACCGGGGAGCTGTTTTTT

d_gene: TRBD1
j_gene: TRBJ2-3
v_gene: TRBV28
abundance: NA
CDR3aa: CASNAPGQGTDTQYF
CDR3nt: TGTGCCAGCAACGCCCCGGGACAGGGCACAGATACGCAGTATTTT

d_gene: NA
j_gene: TRBJ2-3
v_gene: TRBV5-1
abundance: NA
CDR3aa: CASSLGQGWSTDTQYF
CDR3nt: TGCGCCAGCAGCTTGGGGCAGGGTTGGAGCACAGATACGCAGTATTTT

d_gene: NA
j_gene: TRBJ2-2
v_gene: TRBV4-1
abundance: NA
CDR3aa: CASSQGGGIGAGELFF
CDR3nt: TGCGCCAGCAGCCAAGGTGGGGGGATCGGTGCCGGGGAGCTGTTTTTT

d_gene: NA
j_gene: TRBJ1-1
v_gene: TRBV29-1
abundance: NA
CDR3aa: CSVGGAAIGAFF
CDR3nt: TGCAGCGTTGGGGGGGCGGCAATAGGAGCTTTCTTT

d_gene: NA
j_gene: TRBJ2-3
v_gene: TRBV9
abundance: NA
CDR3aa: CASSASSVSTDTQYF
CDR3nt: TGTGCCAGCAGCGCGTCTAGCGTTAGCACAGATACGCAGTATTTT

d_gene: TRBD1
j_gene: TRBJ2-1
v_gene: TRBV4-2
abundance: NA
CDR3aa: CASSQSSGQGMNNEQFF
CDR3nt: TGTGCCAGCAGCCAATCCTCGGGACAGGGAATGAACAATGAGCAGTTCTTC

d_gene: TRBD1
j_gene: TRBJ1-4
v_gene: TRBV7-9
abundance: NA
CDR3aa: CASSTGQGGDEKLFF
CDR3nt: TGTGCCAGCAGCACAGGACAGGGGGGCGATGAAAAACTGTTTTTT

d_gene: NA
j_gene: TRBJ2-4
v_gene: TRBV2
abundance: NA
CDR3aa: CASTQNRDPAKNIQYF
CDR3nt: TGTGCCAGCACCCAAAACCGGGACCCGGCCAAAAACATTCAGTACTTC

d_gene: TRBD2
j_gene: TRBJ2-1
v_gene: TRBV5-1
abundance: NA
CDR3aa: CASSLGRGLAGLDEQFF
CDR3nt: TGCGCCAGCAGCTTGGGACGGGGACTAGCGGGATTGGATGAGCAGTTCTTC

d_gene: NA
j_gene: TRBJ1-3
v_gene: TRBV6-5
abundance: once
CDR3aa: CASSESSGNTIYF
CDR3nt: TGTGCCAGCAGTGAGTCCTCTGGAAACACCATATATTTT

d_gene: NA
j_gene: TRBJ2-7
v_gene: TRBV5-6
abundance: NA
CDR3aa: CASSFAGGGQQSYEQYF
CDR3nt: TGTGCCAGCAGCTTTGCTGGAGGCGGTCAGCAATCCTACGAGCAGTACTTC

d_gene: NA
j_gene: TRBJ2-3
v_gene: TRBV5-1
abundance: NA
CDR3aa: CASSLPPTDTQYF
CDR3nt: TGCGCCAGCAGCTTGCCTCCCACAGATACGCAGTATTTT

d_gene: NA
j_gene: TRBJ2-7
v_gene: TRBV5-6
abundance: NA
CDR3aa: CASSLLRDEQYF
CDR3nt: TGTGCCAGCAGCTTGTTAAGGGACGAGCAGTACTTC

d_gene: NA
j_gene: TRBJ2-2
v_gene: TRBV4-3
abundance: NA
CDR3aa: CASSQDQGAYTGELFF
CDR3nt: TGCGCCAGCAGCCAAGATCAAGGGGCATACACCGGGGAGCTGTTTTTT

d_gene: NA
j_gene: TRBJ2-7
v_gene: TRBV5-6
abundance: NA
CDR3aa: CASSDLTQGPFF
CDR3nt: TGTGCCAGCAGCGACCTGACCCAGGGGCCCTTCTTC

d_gene: TRBD1
j_gene: TRBJ1-5
v_gene: TRBV19
abundance: NA
CDR3aa: CASSLGQGAHQPQHF
CDR3nt: TGTGCCAGTAGTCTCGGACAGGGGGCACATCAGCCCCAGCATTTT

d_gene: NA
j_gene: TRBJ1-2
v_gene: TRBV5-1
abundance: NA
CDR3aa: CASSSTPNYGYTF
CDR3nt: TGCGCCAGCAGCTCGACCCCTAACTATGGCTACACCTTC

d_gene: TRBD2
j_gene: TRBJ2-3
v_gene: TRBV5-1
abundance: NA
CDR3aa: CASSYIAGVDTQYF
CDR3nt: TGCGCCAGCAGCTACATAGCGGGAGTAGATACGCAGTATTTT

d_gene: NA
j_gene: TRBJ1-1
v_gene: TRBV2
abundance: once
CDR3aa: CASSESGGWSTEAFF
CDR3nt: TGTGCCAGCAGTGAATCGGGGGGTTGGAGCACTGAAGCTTTCTTT

d_gene: NA
j_gene: TRBJ2-7
v_gene: TRBV28
abundance: NA
CDR3aa: CASSPPAHDEQYF
CDR3nt: TGTGCCAGCTCCCCCCCAGCGCACGACGAGCAGTACTTC

d_gene: NA
j_gene: TRBJ2-7
v_gene: TRBV21-1
abundance: NA
CDR3aa: CASSSSAGTGGSWEQYF
CDR3nt: TGTGCCAGCAGCTCATCCGCAGGGACAGGGGGTAGCTGGGAGCAGTACTTC

d_gene: NA
j_gene: TRBJ1-2
v_gene: TRBV6-5
abundance: NA
CDR3aa: CASSYEGPETNYGYTF
CDR3nt: TGTGCCAGCAGTTACGAGGGACCCGAGACTAACTATGGCTACACCTTC

d_gene: NA
j_gene: TRBJ1-2
v_gene: TRBV28
abundance: NA
CDR3aa: CASSLSAVSYGYTF
CDR3nt: TGTGCCAGCAGTTTATCGGCTGTCAGCTATGGCTACACCTTC